This T cell receptor beta chain was profiled in a study of blood T cell repertoires in COVID-19. Overall study: Italy, Spain and the United States were the sources of the convalescent and acute COVID-19 samples. From T cells, B-cell-depleted T cells, or PBMCs came the material, which was cDNA or gDNA.

Source study methods: Amplification with reference gene primers provided the estimates of nucleated cell counts. The protocol was immunoSEQ multiplex PCR, while the TCRdb copy is restricted to in-frame clones and leaves out a portion. That table supplies the V and J calls and clone size; D and trimming were determined from the DNA. Of some 200,000 clones detected, 65% to 85% appear once; the ten largest clones hold around 2%. Trimming removed 0 bases from V and 0 bases from J, with 9 bases in between. This CDR3 contains 16 residues. Germline V lookup: CDR1 MNHEY, CDR2 SVGAGI. V gene TRBV6-5 combines with J gene TRBJ1-5; no reliable D call. The receptor was isolated from a woman aged 55-70 years with acute or convalescent COVID-19. Source material: peripheral blood. CDR3: CASSYSRFNSNQPQHF. CDR3 nucleotide sequence: TGTGCCAGCAGTTACTCCCGTTTTAATAGCAATCAGCCCCAGCATTTT.